This TCR beta chain was sequenced in a study of blood T cell repertoires in COVID-19. The wider study: The origin of the acute and convalescent COVID-19 samples was the United States, Italy and Spain. In each case, the material was cDNA or gDNA derived from T cells, B-cell-depleted T cells, or PBMCs.

Per the authors' pipeline: Estimation of nucleated cell counts relied on the amplification of reference gene primers. TCRdb's copy holds only in-frame clones and misses some; the assay was immunoSEQ multiplex PCR. V, J and clone size were drawn from that table, and D and trimming were deduced from the DNA. The sample shows about 130,000 clones, 85% of them seen only once. V shed 6 bases and J 2 bases; nucleotides not matched to a gene: 7. Per the germline V gene, CDR1 is LNHNV and CDR2 is YYDKDF (reference sequence). The CDR3 is made up of 15 amino acids. This receptor was identified in an elderly woman with acute or convalescent COVID-19. The sequenced sample consisted of peripheral blood. The chain combines TRBV15 with TRBJ2-1; 7 positions match TRBD1. In DNA, the CDR3 is TGTGCCACCAGGCCACAGGGGATCCCCTACAATGAGCAGTTCTTC. The encoded protein is CATRPQGIPYNEQFF.